These 13 T cell receptor beta chains share one sample of origin, sequenced in a study of cytomegalovirus exposure and HLA in healthy donors. 13 Jbeta primers and 60 Vbeta primers were used for the PCR. Sequencing used immunoSEQ multiplex PCR; TCRdb keeps in-frame clones, though not all of them. The profile covers roughly 120,000 clones, with about four fifths appearing a single time and just over 1% taken by the ten largest. Specimen: PBMCs. The receptors come from a human donor in good health.

This clone has only a few counts. The rearrangement links TRBV4-1 to TRBJ2-7; D may be TRBD2 (6 bases). The CDR3 is 16 residues long. Per the germline V gene, CDR1 is MGHRA and CDR2 is YSYEKL. The V gene lost 7 bases and the J gene lost 2 bases, with 21 bases spanning the gap. CDR3 protein: CASTSREEGPTYEQYF. The CDR3 DNA sequence: TGCGCCAGCACCTCAAGGGAGGAGGGACCCACCTACGAGCAGTACTTC.

The chain couples TRBV9 to TRBJ1-2; D may be TRBD1 (6 bases). The CDR3 contains 13 residues. The V end was cut by 2 bases, the J end by 4 bases, with 9 bases between. Germline CDR1 SGDLS, CDR2 YYNGEE. CDR3 loop: CASSVGGLYGYTF. The CDR3 bases are TGTGCCAGCAGCGTTGGGGGCCTCTATGGCTACACCTTC.

This chain links TRBV5-1 with TRBJ1-1; D is perhaps TRBD1 (5 bases). Trimming cost V 4 bases and J 11 bases, with 18 bases left between them. The CDR3 totals 13 residues. Germline CDR1 and CDR2: SGHRS and YFSETQ. The CDR3 loop reads CASSVGHPMDAFF. Here the CDR3 DNA reads TGCGCCAGCAGCGTAGGACACCCCATGGACGCTTTCTTT.

The gene calls are TRBV18 and TRBJ2-1; TRBD2 might be the D (6 bases). The CDR3 length is 15 residues. V was pared by 6 bases and J by 2 bases, with 14 bases between. Germline V gene data show CDR1 as KGHSH and CDR2 as LQKENI. The chain's CDR3 is CASSLDYSTYNEQFF. CDR3 DNA sequence: TGTGCCAGCTCCCTGGACTATTCGACCTACAATGAGCAGTTCTTC.

This chain connects TRBV7-9 to TRBJ2-5; no clear D gene. Germline loops: CDR1 SEHNR, CDR2 FQNEAQ (reference sequence). Trimming left V 4 bases short and J 0 bases short, with 15 bases between. The CDR3 runs to 16 residues. The chain's CDR3 is CASSSPPAGYQETQYF. DNA for the CDR3: TGTGCCAGCAGCTCACCCCCGGCAGGCTACCAAGAGACCCAGTACTTC.

The rearrangement joins TRBV28 to TRBJ2-7; D is perhaps TRBD2 (7 bases). V lost 7 bases to trimming and J lost 2 bases, with 27 bases between them. This CDR3 has 18 residues. CDR1 and CDR2 (germline): MDHEN, SYDVKM. In DNA, the CDR3 is TGTGCCAGCACAAGTTACTCGTTGTCGGGGGGCAACCCCTACGAGCAGTACTTC. Translating it yields CASTSYSLSGGNPYEQYF.

The chain uses TRBV10-3 and TRBJ1-2; a weak D match, TRBD1 (5 bases). The germline CDR1 and CDR2 sequences are ENHRY and SYGVKD. This CDR3 comprises 16 residues. V was pared by 3 bases and J by 3 bases, with 17 bases between. Here the CDR3 DNA reads TGTGCCATCAGTGATTACCTCCCCGACAGTTACTATGGCTACACCTTC. It codes for CAISDYLPDSYYGYTF.

The chain uses TRBV9 and TRBJ2-5; D gene uncertain. Per the germline V gene, CDR1 is SGDLS and CDR2 is YYNGEE. This CDR3 is 15 amino acids long. The V and J ends lost 4 bases and 5 bases respectively, with 18 bases between them. The CDR3 loop reads CASSPDLNGWETQYF. The CDR3 DNA reads TGTGCCAGCAGCCCCGACTTGAACGGGTGGGAGACCCAGTACTTC.

This chain connects TRBV29-1 to TRBJ1-2; possibly TRBD1 for D (6 bases). The CDR3 contains 12 residues. Trimming pared 7 bases from V and 3 bases from J, leaving 12 bases between. Germline lookup yields CDR1 SQVTM and CDR2 ANQGSEA. In DNA, the CDR3 is TGCAGCGGGACGTGGACAGACTATGGCTACACCTTC. Encoded protein: CSGTWTDYGYTF.

This clone was seen a single time. The chain recombines TRBV11-2 with TRBJ2-1, with D possibly being TRBD1 (6 bases). The length of the CDR3 is 15 residues. Trimming pared 3 bases from V and 3 bases from J, leaving 12 bases between. The germline V gene has CDR1 SGHAT and CDR2 FQNNGV. DNA for the CDR3: TGTGCCAGCAGCTTGGTAGGGGGAGTCTACAATGAGCAGTTCTTC. It translates to CASSLVGGVYNEQFF.

The rearrangement links TRBV13 to TRBJ2-7, with TRBD2 matching 8 bases. The germline V gene encodes CDR1 PRHDT and CDR2 FYEKMQ (reference sequence). After removal of 4 bases from V and 2 bases from J, the junction contained 13 bases not matched to a gene. This CDR3 comprises 17 residues. The CDR3 reads CASSYRFQRGIAYEQYF. Written as DNA, the CDR3 is TGTGCCAGCAGCTACCGGTTTCAGCGGGGGATTGCCTACGAGCAGTACTTC.

The V and J genes are TRBV5-1 and TRBJ2-5; tentative D call: TRBD1 (6 bases). Trimming pared 2 bases from V and 0 bases from J, leaving 8 bases between. Germline assignment: CDR1 SGHRS and CDR2 YFSETQ. The CDR3 spans 14 residues. The CDR3 sequence: CASSLRDNQETQYF. CDR3 nucleotides: TGCGCCAGCAGCTTACGGGACAACCAAGAGACCCAGTACTTC.

The chain recombines TRBV7-8 with TRBJ1-2, with a tentative D call TRBD1 (6 bases). The V gene lost 5 bases and the J gene lost 6 bases, with 19 bases spanning the gap. The CDR3 covers 15 residues. CDR1 and CDR2 (germline): SGHVS, FQNEAQ. The CDR3 protein is CASSHYRGAGDGYTF. The CDR3 DNA is TGTGCCAGCAGCCATTACCGTGGGGCAGGGGATGGCTACACCTTC.